This T cell receptor (beta chain) was sequenced for a study of cytomegalovirus exposure and HLA in healthy donors. Trimming took off 2 bases at V and 3 bases at J, with 8 bases between the two ends. The germline CDR1 and CDR2 sequences are LNHDA and SQIVND (reference sequence). This CDR3 is 14 amino acids long. With respect to this clone: Its antigen is still unknown. This CDR3 is also generated by other DNA sequences in the sample.

Nominally healthy donors provided the samples, though records likely missed some immune exposures. Study-wide results and caveats: Among immune exposure information, only CMV serostatus was available.

Primers included in the PCR were 60 Vbeta and 13 Jbeta primers. The data were produced by immunoSEQ multiplex PCR, yet TCRdb's version contains in-frame clones alone and is incomplete. The sample has 140,000 to 150,000 clones, about 70% seen once. Source material: PBMCs. The origin of this receptor is a woman between 55 and 75 years old in good health and CMV-seropositive. The chain employs TRBV19 and TRBJ1-5; D is undetermined. The CDR3 DNA reads as TGTGCCAGTAGTATAACCGGGGACAATCAGCCCCAGCATTTT. This gives the protein CASSITGDNQPQHF.